This T cell receptor (beta chain) was obtained from a study of control samples from healthy donors and cancer patients. TCRdb's copy holds only in-frame clones and misses some; the assay was immunoSEQ multiplex PCR. The sample consists of approximately 150,000 clones, 91% of them appearing once. Per the germline V gene, CDR1 is SEHNR and CDR2 is FQNEAQ (reference sequence). The CDR3 is 15 residues long. The V gene end was trimmed by 5 bases and the J gene end by 0 bases; junction bases not matched to a gene: 6. The material sequenced was blood. The chain carries TRBV7-9 and TRBJ1-1; 7 nucleotides line up with TRBD1. This clonotype was obtained from a man aged 25-45 years in good health. The chain's CDR3 is CASSLTTGMNTEAFF. The CDR3, as DNA: TGTGCCAGCAGCCTCACGACAGGGATGAACACTGAAGCTTTCTTT.